A single sample is the source of the 5 T cell receptor beta chains below, sequenced in a study of shared clonotypes between healthy human individuals. TCRdb keeps only in-frame clones here, not all; method: immunoSEQ multiplex PCR. There are millions of clones in the sample; more than 80% occur only once, and roughly 0.14% lies in the top ten. The sample consisted of naive CD4+ T cells sorted from blood. Subset of the sample: CD45RA+ positively selected. Receptors were obtained from a man younger than 30 in good health.

The chain is built from TRBV7-9 and TRBJ2-3; D gene uncertain. Between the trimmed V and J ends, which lost 1 base and 1 base, there was a span of 12 bases. CDR3 length equals 16 residues. The germline gives CDR1 SEHNR, CDR2 FQNEAQ (reference sequence). The CDR3 loop reads CASSLGHSQGTDTQYF. CDR3 bases: TGTGCCAGCAGCTTAGGGCACAGTCAAGGCACAGATACGCAGTATTTT. Full variable domain (missing parts from reference TRBV7-9 and TRBJ2-3): DTGVSQNPRHKITKRGQNVTFRCDPISEHNRLYWYRQTLGQGPEFLTYFQNEAQLEKSRLLSDRFSAERPKGSFSTLEIQRTEQGDSAMYLCASSLGHSQGTDTQYFGPGTRLTVL.

The V and J genes are TRBV9 and TRBJ2-3; D unresolved. The V gene's germline CDR1 is SGDLS and CDR2 YYNGEE. This CDR3 spans 16 amino acids. Trimming removed 6 bases at V and 1 base at J, with 18 bases between. This CDR3 reads CASTPVVGWGTDTQYF. In DNA, the CDR3 is TGTGCCAGCACCCCCGTTGTGGGATGGGGCACAGATACGCAGTATTTT.

The V gene is TRBV5-6, the J gene TRBJ1-6; 8 bases fit TRBD1. The CDR3 is made up of 19 amino acids. Trimming removed 0 bases from V and 2 bases from J; junction bases left unmatched: 10. The germline V gene encodes CDR1 SGHDT and CDR2 YYEEEE. This CDR3 reads CASSLGPRQGKPYNSPLHF. CDR3 in DNA: TGTGCCAGCAGCTTGGGACCTAGACAGGGGAAACCCTATAATTCACCCCTCCACTTT.

The rearrangement joins TRBV2 to TRBJ1-1; 7 bases agree with TRBD1. This CDR3 comprises 13 residues. Germline V gene data show CDR1 as SNHLY and CDR2 as FYNNEI. The junction had 6 bases not matched to a gene; V was cut back by 6 bases and J by 5 bases. CDR3 loop: CASRGGRLTEAFF. CDR3 in DNA: TGTGCCAGCAGAGGGGGCCGGCTGACTGAAGCTTTCTTT.

CDR3: CASSESAPELAGGNEQFF. As DNA, the CDR3 is TGTGCCAGCAGTGAATCAGCTCCGGAGCTAGCGGGGGGAAATGAGCAGTTCTTC. This rearrangement joins TRBV2 to TRBJ2-1; 11 bases match TRBD2. The J segment lost 7 bases and the V segment lost 2 bases, leaving 13 bases of the junction unmatched. In germline, CDR1 is SNHLY, CDR2 FYNNEI. CDR3 size: 18 residues.